This T cell receptor beta chain was sequenced in a study of blood T cell repertoires in COVID-19. After removal of 8 bases from V and 4 bases from J, the junction contained 4 bases not matched to a gene. CDR1 is MNHEY and CDR2 is SVGAGI in the germline V gene. This CDR3 contains 13 residues. Per the study methods: Reference gene primers were amplified, and this amplification served to estimate nucleated cell counts. Profiling relied on immunoSEQ multiplex PCR, and the TCRdb table lists in-frame clones only, not all of them. The DNA was the basis for D and trimming; V, J and clone size are from that table. Counted here are a few hundred thousand clones, roughly 80% occurring once; the ten biggest clones make up less than 5.5%.

The receptor was derived from a man aged 35 to 55 who had been exposed to COVID-19. The chain has TRBV6-5 and TRBJ2-1; 8 bases line up with TRBD1. Sequencing was performed on PBMCs or T cells enriched from blood (not recorded which). For the CDR3, the DNA is TGTGCCAGCGGACAGGGCGGGTACAATGAGCAGTTCTTC. Its protein product is CASGQGGYNEQFF.